This T cell receptor (beta chain) emerged from a study of Graves' ophthalmopathy and Graves' hyperthyroidism. Overall study findings and caveats: Most thyroid clonotypes expanded beyond 0.001 frequency were also found in blood.

Aged 18 to 65, hyperthyroidism patients had new diagnoses of under 2 months' duration. The PBMCs were taken from approximately 9.7 ml of fresh peripheral blood. Regarding this clonotype: What it binds is not known.

RNA transcripts were the template, and TCR beta CDR3 regions were amplified from them. HTBI primers served in a first-round RT-PCR, which a second-round multiplex PCR followed. Via MiXCR, TCRdb re-called the multiplex PCR reads, giving one row per CDR3 protein. Among about 620,000 distinct CDR3 sequences listed, approximately 21% were seen once. The clonotype comes from a woman younger than 30 with stable Graves' hyperthyroidism. Some clones in this sample may be carry-over from other donors' samples. The material sequenced was peripheral blood.

The CDR3 DNA is TGTGCCAGCAGTGAAGCCGCCCGGGCCGCTAACTATGGCTACACCTTC. It specifies CASSEAARAANYGYTF. The rearrangement links TRBV6-1 to TRBJ1-2; no reliable D call. The V end lost 0 bases, the J end lost 0 bases, and 11 bases lay between the germline ends. The CDR3 loop spans 16 amino acids. CDR1 and CDR2 (germline): MNHNS, SASEGT.